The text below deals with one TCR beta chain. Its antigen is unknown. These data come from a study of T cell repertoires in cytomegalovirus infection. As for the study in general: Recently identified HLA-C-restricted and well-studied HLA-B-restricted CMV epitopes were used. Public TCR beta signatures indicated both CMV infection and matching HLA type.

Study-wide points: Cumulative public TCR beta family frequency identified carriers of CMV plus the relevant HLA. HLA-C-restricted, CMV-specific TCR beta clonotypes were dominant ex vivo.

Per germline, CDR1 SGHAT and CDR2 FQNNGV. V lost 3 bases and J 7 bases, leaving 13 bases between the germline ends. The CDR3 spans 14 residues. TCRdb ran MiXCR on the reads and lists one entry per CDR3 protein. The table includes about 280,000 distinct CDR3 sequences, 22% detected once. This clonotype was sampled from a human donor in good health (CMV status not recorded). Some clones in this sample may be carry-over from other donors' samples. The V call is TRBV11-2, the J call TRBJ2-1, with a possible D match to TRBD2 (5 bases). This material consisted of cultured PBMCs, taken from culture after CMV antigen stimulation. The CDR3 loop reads CASSFRTQQNEQFF. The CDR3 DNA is TGTGCCAGCAGCTTTCGGACTCAACAAAATGAGCAGTTCTTC.